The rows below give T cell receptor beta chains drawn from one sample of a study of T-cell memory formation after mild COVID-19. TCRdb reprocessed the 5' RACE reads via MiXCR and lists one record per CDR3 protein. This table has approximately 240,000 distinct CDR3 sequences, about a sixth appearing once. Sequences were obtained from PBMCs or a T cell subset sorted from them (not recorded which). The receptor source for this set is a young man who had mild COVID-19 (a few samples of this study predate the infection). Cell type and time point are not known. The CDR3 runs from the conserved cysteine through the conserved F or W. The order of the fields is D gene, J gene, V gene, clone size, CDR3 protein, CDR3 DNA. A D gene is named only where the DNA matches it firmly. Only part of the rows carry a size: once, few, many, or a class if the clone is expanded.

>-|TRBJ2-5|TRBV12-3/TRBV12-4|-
CASSFMGVQYF
TGTGCCAGCAGTTTTATGGGGGTCCAGTACTTC
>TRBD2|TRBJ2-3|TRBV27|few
CASMGGGTDTQYF
TGTGCCAGCATGGGGGGGGGAACAGATACGCAGTATTTT
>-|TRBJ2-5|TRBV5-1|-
CASSFAGSRETQYF
TGCGCCAGCAGCTTCGCAGGGTCAAGAGAGACCCAGTACTTC
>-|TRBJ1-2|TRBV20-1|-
CSADWRGNYGYTF
TGCAGTGCTGATTGGCGGGGGAACTATGGCTACACCTTC
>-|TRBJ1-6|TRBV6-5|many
CASHRGWPSYNSPLHF
TGTGCCAGCCATCGGGGGTGGCCCTCCTATAATTCACCCCTCCACTTT
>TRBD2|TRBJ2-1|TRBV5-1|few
CASSPQRGGSDEQFF
TGCGCCAGCAGCCCCCAGCGGGGGGGCTCCGATGAGCAGTTCTTC
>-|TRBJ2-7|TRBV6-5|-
CASSYADSSYEQYF
TGTGCCAGCAGTTACGCAGACAGCTCCTACGAGCAGTACTTC
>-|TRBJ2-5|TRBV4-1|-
CASSLPQSGETQYF
TGCGCCAGCAGCCTACCACAATCTGGAGAGACCCAGTACTTC
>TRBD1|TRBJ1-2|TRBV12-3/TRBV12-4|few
CASSPGQHYGYTF
TGTGCCAGCAGCCCGGGACAGCACTATGGCTACACCTTC
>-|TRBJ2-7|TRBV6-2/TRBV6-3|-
CASSYSRRSLYEQYF
TGTGCCAGCAGTTACTCGAGGCGGAGTCTCTACGAGCAGTACTTC
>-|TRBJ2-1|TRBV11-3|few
CASSSYGGNEQFF
TGTGCCAGCAGCTCTTATGGGGGCAATGAGCAGTTCTTC
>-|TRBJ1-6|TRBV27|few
CASRGLTYNSPLHF
TGTGCCAGCAGGGGGCTTACTTATAATTCACCCCTCCACTTT
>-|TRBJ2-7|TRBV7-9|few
CASSQPQVGASYEQYF
TGTGCCAGCAGCCAGCCTCAGGTCGGGGCCTCCTACGAGCAGTACTTC
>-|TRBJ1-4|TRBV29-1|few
CSGQSGPNEKLFF
TGCAGCGGACAGTCCGGTCCTAATGAAAAACTGTTTTTT
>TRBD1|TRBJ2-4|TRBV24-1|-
CATSDPGTGKNIQYF
TGTGCCACCAGTGATCCCGGGACAGGCAAAAACATTCAGTACTTC
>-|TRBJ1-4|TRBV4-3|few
CASSQGAASNEKLFF
TGCGCCAGCAGCCAAGGGGCCGCATCTAATGAAAAACTGTTTTTT
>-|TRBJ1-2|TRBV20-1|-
CSARDYRLYGYTF
TGCAGTGCTAGAGATTACAGGCTCTATGGCTACACCTTC
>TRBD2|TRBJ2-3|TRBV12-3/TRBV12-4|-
CASRKAGGVDTQYF
TGTGCCAGCAGAAAAGCGGGGGGTGTAGATACGCAGTATTTT
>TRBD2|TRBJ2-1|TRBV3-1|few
CASSQGLAGVQFF
TGTGCCAGCAGCCAGGGACTAGCGGGGGTGCAGTTCTTC
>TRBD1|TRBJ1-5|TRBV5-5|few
CASSSLQGHGSNQPQHF
TGTGCCAGCAGCTCCCTACAGGGGCATGGGAGCAATCAGCCCCAGCATTTT
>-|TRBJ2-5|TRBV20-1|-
CSAPTPGTQETQYF
TGCAGTGCGCCCACCCCGGGAACCCAAGAGACCCAGTACTTC
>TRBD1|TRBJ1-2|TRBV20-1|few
CSAPAAGGGYTF
TGCAGTGCCCCGGCGGCAGGGGGAGGCTACACCTTC
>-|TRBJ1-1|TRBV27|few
CASSLLGMTEAFF
TGTGCCAGCAGTTTACTCGGGATGACTGAAGCTTTCTTT
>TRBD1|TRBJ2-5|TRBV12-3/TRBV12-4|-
CASSPLDRPQETQYF
TGTGCCAGCAGTCCGCTGGACAGGCCCCAAGAGACCCAGTACTTC
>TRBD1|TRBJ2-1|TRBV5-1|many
CASSSGQGVLPREFF
TGCGCCAGCAGCTCGGGACAGGGGGTCCTTCCTCGCGAGTTCTTC
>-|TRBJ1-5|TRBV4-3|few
CASSQDTAGPSTNQPQHF
TGCGCCAGCAGCCAAGATACGGCAGGGCCATCGACAAATCAGCCCCAGCATTTT
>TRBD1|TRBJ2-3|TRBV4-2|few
CASSHGTESTDTQYF
TGTGCCAGCAGCCACGGGACAGAGAGCACAGATACGCAGTATTTT
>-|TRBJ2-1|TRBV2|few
CASSEAARDNEQFF
TGTGCCAGCAGTGAAGCAGCCAGGGACAATGAGCAGTTCTTC
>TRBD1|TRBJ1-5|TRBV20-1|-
CSAHPGQGNQPQHF
TGCAGTGCGCACCCGGGACAGGGCAATCAGCCCCAGCATTTT
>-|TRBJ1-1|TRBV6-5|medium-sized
CASRGETEAFF
TGTGCCAGCAGAGGGGAGACTGAAGCTTTCTTT
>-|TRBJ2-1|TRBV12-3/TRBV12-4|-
CASSLRGISYNEQFF
TGTGCCAGCAGTTTAAGGGGGATCTCCTACAATGAGCAGTTCTTC
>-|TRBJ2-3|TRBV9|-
CASSVGVIDDGDTQYF
TGTGCCAGCAGCGTAGGAGTGATAGACGATGGAGATACGCAGTATTTT
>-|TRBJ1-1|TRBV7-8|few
CASSSWGGNTEAFF
TGTGCCAGCAGCTCTTGGGGGGGGAACACTGAAGCTTTCTTT
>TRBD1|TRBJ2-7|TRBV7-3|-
CASSFDRGYEQYF
TGTGCCAGCAGCTTCGACAGGGGTTACGAGCAGTACTTC
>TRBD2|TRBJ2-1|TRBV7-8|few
CASNSGPSGGLSSSYNEQFF
TGTGCCAGCAACTCCGGTCCTAGCGGGGGGCTATCCAGCTCCTACAATGAGCAGTTCTTC
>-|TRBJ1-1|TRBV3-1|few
CASSQDSVRGAFF
TGTGCCAGCAGCCAAGACAGCGTTAGGGGAGCTTTCTTT
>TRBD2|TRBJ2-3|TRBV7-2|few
CASSSLAGGITDTQYF
TGTGCCAGCAGCTCTTTAGCGGGGGGGATCACAGATACGCAGTATTTT
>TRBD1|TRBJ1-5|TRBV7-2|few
CASSPGTGGFWQPQHF
TGTGCCAGCAGCCCCGGGACAGGGGGCTTCTGGCAGCCCCAGCATTTT
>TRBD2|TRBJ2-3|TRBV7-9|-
CASSLGRGGLDTQYF
TGTGCCAGCAGCTTGGGACGGGGGGGGCTGGATACGCAGTATTTT
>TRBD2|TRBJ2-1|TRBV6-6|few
CASRAPGRGGQPPGIF
TGTGCCAGCAGGGCTCCAGGGCGGGGGGGCCAACCCCCTGGGATCTTC
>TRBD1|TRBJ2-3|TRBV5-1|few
CASSLIVSQREDRDTQYF
TGCGCCAGCAGCTTGATCGTGAGTCAGAGAGAGGACAGGGATACGCAGTATTTT
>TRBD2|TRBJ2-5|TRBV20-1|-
CSARDSASGQETQYF
TGCAGTGCTAGAGATTCGGCTAGCGGACAAGAGACCCAGTACTTC
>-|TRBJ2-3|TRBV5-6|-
CASSRGPGDTQYF
TGTGCCAGCAGCCGCGGGCCCGGCGATACGCAGTATTTT
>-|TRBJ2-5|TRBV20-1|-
CSARRREETQYF
TGCAGTGCGAGACGGAGGGAAGAGACCCAGTACTTC
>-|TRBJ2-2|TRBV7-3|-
CASSLSYANTGELFF
TGTGCCAGCAGCTTGTCCTACGCGAACACCGGGGAGCTGTTTTTT
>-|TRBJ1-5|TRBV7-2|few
CASSFLTSGGQPQHF
TGTGCCAGCAGCTTCTTGACAAGTGGGGGACAGCCCCAGCATTTT
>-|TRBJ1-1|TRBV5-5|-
CASSTAAEGYTEAFF
TGTGCCAGCAGCACCGCGGCAGAGGGATACACTGAAGCTTTCTTT
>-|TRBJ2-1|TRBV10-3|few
CAITPGAGGNEQFF
TGTGCCATCACCCCGGGGGCAGGGGGGAATGAGCAGTTCTTC
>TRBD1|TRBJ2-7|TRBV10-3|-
CAISLPPGDRGLYEQYF
TGTGCCATCAGTCTACCACCGGGGGACAGGGGGCTTTACGAGCAGTACTTC
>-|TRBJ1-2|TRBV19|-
CASRLSGFTRAYGYTF
TGTGCCAGTAGGTTATCGGGCTTTACCAGGGCCTATGGCTACACCTTC
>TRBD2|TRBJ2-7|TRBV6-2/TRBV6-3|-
CASSSGGTYEQYF
TGTGCCAGCAGCTCCGGGGGGACCTACGAGCAGTACTTC
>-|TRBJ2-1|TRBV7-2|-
CASSLTSSSYNEQFF
TGTGCCAGCAGCTTAACCAGCTCCTCCTACAATGAGCAGTTCTTC
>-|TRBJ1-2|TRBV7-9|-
CASSPGRGRLPNYGYTF
TGTGCCAGCAGCCCAGGGAGAGGACGGCTTCCTAACTATGGCTACACCTTC
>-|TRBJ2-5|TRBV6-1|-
CASSVTVQETQYF
TGTGCCAGCAGTGTAACAGTCCAAGAGACCCAGTACTTC
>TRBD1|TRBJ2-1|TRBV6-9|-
CATRQGQNNEQFF
TGTGCCACCCGACAGGGACAAAACAATGAGCAGTTCTTC
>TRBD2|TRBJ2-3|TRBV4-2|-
CASSPIAGPRGDTQYF
TGTGCCAGCAGCCCAATAGCGGGGCCACGGGGAGATACGCAGTATTTT
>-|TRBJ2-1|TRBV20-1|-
CSARGGNEQFF
TGCAGTGCTAGAGGGGGCAATGAGCAGTTCTTC